This is a list of T cell receptor beta chains from one sample in a study of blood T cells in healthy people across ages. TCRdb redid the calling of the 5' RACE reads with MiXCR, one entry per CDR3 protein. The sample yields around 1.5 million distinct CDR3 sequences, roughly a third seen once. Sequenced input: blood. The receptors come from a woman aged 25-40 years in good health. CDR3s leave out the opening cysteine and the closing phenylalanine or tryptophan. The D gene is left open where the match is weak.

V gene: TRBV20-1
J gene: TRBJ2-7
D gene: TRBD2
CDR3 length: 13
CDR3 protein: SARRARGGAYEQY

V gene: TRBV9
J gene: TRBJ2-1
D gene: TRBD2
CDR3 length: 12
CDR3 protein: ASSVEVAGHEQF

V gene: TRBV10-3
J gene: TRBJ1-2
D gene: -
CDR3 length: 14
CDR3 protein: VISETGQHSNYGYT

V gene: TRBV3-1
J gene: TRBJ2-3
D gene: TRBD2
CDR3 length: 14
CDR3 protein: ASSQYSGASTDTQY

V gene: TRBV5-1
J gene: TRBJ2-7
D gene: -
CDR3 length: 12
CDR3 protein: ASRPRGNSYEQY

V gene: TRBV12-3/TRBV12-4
J gene: TRBJ2-5
D gene: TRBD2
CDR3 length: 15
CDR3 protein: ASSLDWTSREIETQY

V gene: TRBV14
J gene: TRBJ2-7
D gene: -
CDR3 length: 11
CDR3 protein: ASSQQDRYEQY

V gene: TRBV15
J gene: TRBJ2-3
D gene: -
CDR3 length: 9
CDR3 protein: ATSTEDTQY

V gene: TRBV20-1
J gene: TRBJ2-5
D gene: TRBD2
CDR3 length: 13
CDR3 protein: SARIGSGRMETQY

V gene: TRBV4-1
J gene: TRBJ1-1
D gene: -
CDR3 length: 11
CDR3 protein: ASSPRDLTEAF

V gene: TRBV27
J gene: TRBJ2-1
D gene: -
CDR3 length: 14
CDR3 protein: ASSLWWGLSYNEQF

V gene: TRBV2
J gene: TRBJ2-1
D gene: TRBD2
CDR3 length: 12
CDR3 protein: ASRAGDLYNEQF

V gene: TRBV18
J gene: TRBJ1-1
D gene: -
CDR3 length: 13
CDR3 protein: ASTLDEGRNTEAF

V gene: TRBV12-3/TRBV12-4
J gene: TRBJ1-2
D gene: -
CDR3 length: 14
CDR3 protein: ASSYNGQSGVDGYT

V gene: TRBV6-6
J gene: TRBJ2-7
D gene: -
CDR3 length: 11
CDR3 protein: ASSTDRPYEQY

V gene: TRBV5-1
J gene: TRBJ1-2
D gene: -
CDR3 length: 13
CDR3 protein: ASSLAGPGTNGYT

V gene: TRBV12-3/TRBV12-4
J gene: TRBJ1-4
D gene: -
CDR3 length: 13
CDR3 protein: ASSLARGAGEKLF

V gene: TRBV30
J gene: TRBJ1-1
D gene: TRBD1
CDR3 length: 13
CDR3 protein: AWSLRTGGQAEAF

V gene: TRBV6-1
J gene: TRBJ2-3
D gene: -
CDR3 length: 12
CDR3 protein: ASPTGLSTDTQY

V gene: TRBV11-1
J gene: TRBJ1-1
D gene: TRBD1
CDR3 length: 13
CDR3 protein: ASSSADRMNTEAF

V gene: TRBV12-3/TRBV12-4
J gene: TRBJ2-7
D gene: -
CDR3 length: 11
CDR3 protein: ASSPIGGYEQY

V gene: TRBV12-5
J gene: TRBJ1-2
D gene: -
CDR3 length: 10
CDR3 protein: ASGSGFYGYT

V gene: TRBV5-1
J gene: TRBJ2-2
D gene: -
CDR3 length: 12
CDR3 protein: ASSLIAGHGELF

V gene: TRBV11-1
J gene: TRBJ1-1
D gene: -
CDR3 length: 12
CDR3 protein: ASQDGGTNTEAF

V gene: TRBV5-1
J gene: TRBJ2-2
D gene: -
CDR3 length: 13
CDR3 protein: ASSAGGLDTGELF

V gene: TRBV20-1
J gene: TRBJ1-1
D gene: -
CDR3 length: 12
CDR3 protein: SASLGTLNTEAF

V gene: TRBV11-1
J gene: TRBJ2-7
D gene: TRBD2
CDR3 length: 14
CDR3 protein: ASSSIAGASSYEQY

V gene: TRBV7-9
J gene: TRBJ1-2
D gene: -
CDR3 length: 14
CDR3 protein: ASSPRAAVDNYGYT

V gene: TRBV6-1
J gene: TRBJ2-1
D gene: TRBD2
CDR3 length: 12
CDR3 protein: ARVLAGGYNEQF

V gene: TRBV20-1
J gene: TRBJ2-3
D gene: -
CDR3 length: 12
CDR3 protein: SASKGRGTDTQY

V gene: TRBV5-1
J gene: TRBJ1-2
D gene: TRBD1
CDR3 length: 13
CDR3 protein: ASSLGGTGSHGYT

V gene: TRBV20-1
J gene: TRBJ2-5
D gene: TRBD2
CDR3 length: 14
CDR3 protein: SASNKRGGWRETQY

V gene: TRBV7-2
J gene: TRBJ2-7
D gene: -
CDR3 length: 12
CDR3 protein: ASSSTGRGLGQY

V gene: TRBV5-6
J gene: TRBJ1-1
D gene: -
CDR3 length: 15
CDR3 protein: ASSLGRGWGLNTEAF

V gene: TRBV28
J gene: TRBJ2-7
D gene: TRBD1
CDR3 length: 13
CDR3 protein: ASSRQGSGFYEQY

V gene: TRBV25-1
J gene: TRBJ2-5
D gene: -
CDR3 length: 14
CDR3 protein: ASCEWGGLREETQY

V gene: TRBV2
J gene: TRBJ1-1
D gene: TRBD1
CDR3 length: 14
CDR3 protein: ATTPTGALGSTEAF

V gene: TRBV20-1
J gene: TRBJ2-7
D gene: -
CDR3 length: 10
CDR3 protein: SARRGDYEQY

V gene: TRBV28
J gene: TRBJ2-5
D gene: TRBD2
CDR3 length: 13
CDR3 protein: ASSPSGRLKETQY

V gene: TRBV6-6
J gene: TRBJ1-2
D gene: -
CDR3 length: 11
CDR3 protein: ATAPRELWGYT

V gene: TRBV6-5
J gene: TRBJ2-1
D gene: TRBD2
CDR3 length: 17
CDR3 protein: ASSLNGLAGVLDYNEQF

V gene: TRBV20-1
J gene: TRBJ2-5
D gene: -
CDR3 length: 8
CDR3 protein: SASFREQY

V gene: TRBV20-1
J gene: TRBJ2-6
D gene: -
CDR3 length: 13
CDR3 protein: SASGHHSGANVLT

V gene: TRBV7-9
J gene: TRBJ1-2
D gene: TRBD1
CDR3 length: 13
CDR3 protein: ASSLRDRGDHGYT

V gene: TRBV18
J gene: TRBJ2-1
D gene: -
CDR3 length: 14
CDR3 protein: ASSPPNIYSYNEQF

V gene: TRBV20-1
J gene: TRBJ2-7
D gene: -
CDR3 length: 10
CDR3 protein: SATGSRYEQY

V gene: TRBV4-2
J gene: TRBJ1-2
D gene: -
CDR3 length: 13
CDR3 protein: ASSQDLLRDYGYT

V gene: TRBV5-1
J gene: TRBJ2-5
D gene: -
CDR3 length: 11
CDR3 protein: ASSLGHPDSQY

V gene: TRBV4-1
J gene: TRBJ1-6
D gene: TRBD1
CDR3 length: 16
CDR3 protein: ASSQELRLRGFNSPLH

V gene: TRBV7-9
J gene: -
D gene: TRBD1
CDR3 length: 13
CDR3 protein: ASSSWTGPRNEQY

V gene: TRBV18
J gene: TRBJ1-5
D gene: -
CDR3 length: 11
CDR3 protein: ASSPTSNQPQH

V gene: TRBV30
J gene: TRBJ1-2
D gene: -
CDR3 length: 10
CDR3 protein: AWGSKGDGYT